This TCR beta chain is drawn from a study of T-cell reconstitution after alpha-beta-depleted transplantation in children. This CDR3 is built from 13 residues. Trimming cost V 0 bases and J 8 bases, with 10 bases left between them. It was with unique molecular identifiers that the TCRbeta library was prepared. TCRdb reprocessed the PCR reads with MiXCR, giving one entry per CDR3 protein. The table shows some 490,000 distinct CDR3 sequences, with around an eighth occurring only once. This TCR came from a human donor who donated a stem cell graft to a child with combined immunodeficiency. The J gene is TRBJ1-2, the V gene TRBV12-3 or TRBV12-4; D is unclear. The source material was PBMCs from the stem cell graft donor, sampled from the stem cell graft. The CDR3 DNA is TGTGCCAGCAGTTTAGCTGGGTTCGGCGGCTACACCTTC. Amino acid sequence: CASSLAGFGGYTF.